One sample yielded the 28 T cell receptor beta chains listed below, sequenced in a study of CD8+CD57+ T cells in acquired aplastic anemia. For sequencing, patients were chosen who had shown expansion of CD8+CD57+ cells by flow cytometry. The template for TCR beta VDJ and CDR3 sequence profiling was genomic DNA. TCRdb reprocessed the reads via MiXCR and lists one record per CDR3 protein. The profile shows roughly 220,000 distinct CDR3 sequences, approximately 65% of them singletons. The specimen was sorted CD4+, CD8+, or CD8+CD57+ T cells (not recorded which) from PBMCs. All receptors come from a human donor with aplastic anemia.

This clonotype appeared once. The chain is built from TRBV24-1 and TRBJ1-6, with D perhaps matching TRBD1 (5 bases). The germline gives CDR1 KGHDR, CDR2 SFDVKD. V shed 11 bases and J shed 6 bases, with 19 bases lying between them. This CDR3 is built from 15 residues. CDR3 in amino acids: CASSLFRGINSPLHF. CDR3 nucleotide sequence: TGTGCCAGCAGCTTATTTCGGGGCATTAATTCACCCCTCCACTTT.

The chain is built from TRBV9 and TRBJ1-2; D may be TRBD1 (5 bases). CDR3 length: 14 residues. Looked up from germline, CDR1 is SGDLS and CDR2 is YYNGEE. V was shortened by 0 bases and J by 4 bases, with 10 bases between the two germline ends. The CDR3 DNA is TGTGCCAGCAGCGTAGAACTAGGGACCTATGGCTACACCTTC. Protein product: CASSVELGTYGYTF.

This clonotype has a handful of counts. The chain is built from TRBV10-2 and TRBJ2-1; TRBD2 agrees at 8 bases. J gave up 6 bases and V 7 bases, and 5 bases lay outside the gene matches. The CDR3 extends over 13 amino acids. Germline V lookup: CDR1 WSHSY, CDR2 SAAADI. Here the CDR3 DNA reads TGCGCCAGCATTATGGCGGGAGGCAATGAGCAGTTCTTC. It yields the protein CASIMAGGNEQFF.

This clonotype was detected ten times or more. J is TRBJ2-7 and V is TRBV27, with D uncertain. The CDR3 has 13 amino acids. Germline values: CDR1 MNHEY, CDR2 SMNVEV (reference sequence). Trimming pared 5 bases from V and 4 bases from J, leaving 12 bases between. Here the CDR3 DNA reads TGTGCCAGCAGTCATGCCGACGGATACGAGCAGTACTTC. Protein: CASSHADGYEQYF.

This clonotype has just one count. This sequence joins TRBV2 and TRBJ2-1; the D gene is possibly TRBD2 (6 bases). V was cut by 8 bases and J by 7 bases, with 15 bases left in between. The germline V gene encodes CDR1 SNHLY and CDR2 FYNNEI. CDR3 length: 13 amino acids. CDR3 loop: CASGGTSRNEQFF. CDR3 DNA: TGTGCCAGCGGGGGGACCTCGAGGAATGAGCAGTTCTTC.

The rearrangement joins TRBV11-2 to TRBJ1-1, with D uncertain. The ends were cut back, 1 base at V and 5 bases at J, with 8 bases in the middle. Germline CDR1 reads SGHAT; CDR2 reads FQNNGV. This CDR3 spans 13 amino acids. The CDR3 loop reads CASSLGLGTEAFF. CDR3 DNA: TGTGCCAGCAGCTTAGGCCTGGGGACTGAAGCTTTCTTT.

The chain has TRBV12-3 or TRBV12-4 and TRBJ2-1; D is undetermined. There are 13 residues in the CDR3. Trimming shortened V by 7 bases and J by 8 bases, and 15 bases separated the two germline ends. CDR3 in amino acids: CASTSLVSYEQFF. CDR3 nucleotide sequence: TGTGCCAGCACCTCACTGGTTTCCTATGAGCAGTTCTTC.

The chain carries TRBV19 and TRBJ1-6, with a weak D call TRBD1 (6 bases). CDR3 length equals 19 residues. The ends were cut back, 9 bases at V and 7 bases at J, with 31 bases in the middle. The germline gives CDR1 LNHDA, CDR2 SQIVND (reference sequence). Here the CDR3 reads CASPHWGGGARGGNSPLHF. In DNA form, the CDR3 reads TGTGCCAGCCCGCACTGGGGGGGGGGGGCCCGGGGAGGGAATTCACCCCTCCACTTT.

The rearrangement uses TRBV20-1 and TRBJ2-7; the match to TRBD2 covers 10 bases. V trimming: 7 bases; J trimming: 0 bases; junction bases outside the gene matches: 9. The CDR3 loop spans 15 amino acids. The germline V gene has CDR1 DFQATT and CDR2 SNEGSKA (reference sequence). The CDR3 loop reads CSVYPGTSDSYEQYF. Here the CDR3 DNA reads TGCAGTGTTTACCCCGGGACTAGCGACTCCTACGAGCAGTACTTC.

Worth noting for this clonotype: Given a much more abundant clone one base away, this may be a read error. The V call is TRBV5-1, the J call TRBJ2-4; 9 nucleotides match TRBD1. Germline lookup yields CDR1 SGHRS and CDR2 YFSETQ. This CDR3 contains 16 residues. Germline trimming cut 0 bases from V and 6 bases from J; bases unmatched to any gene: 7. The CDR3 region has the DNA TGCGCCAGCAGCTTGGCTGTTCCGACAGGGGGAAACATTCAGTACTTC. It codes for CASSLAVPTGGNIQYF.

The gene calls are TRBV7-9 and TRBJ1-2, with D maybe TRBD1 (6 bases). This CDR3 is built from 12 residues. Germline V gives CDR1 SEHNR, CDR2 FQNEAQ (reference sequence). V shed 5 bases and J shed 8 bases, with 12 bases lying between them. The CDR3 region is CASSITGSGYTF. As DNA, the CDR3 is TGTGCCAGCAGCATCACAGGGAGCGGCTACACCTTC.

The CDR3 spells CSARRVSGGNEQFF. CDR3 DNA sequence: TGCAGTGCTAGGAGGGTCTCTGGGGGGAATGAGCAGTTCTTC. This chain joins TRBV20-1 and TRBJ2-1; D may be TRBD2 (6 bases). The germline CDR1 and CDR2 sequences are DFQATT and SNEGSKA (reference sequence). CDR3 length equals 14 residues. The V and J ends lost 3 bases and 7 bases respectively, with 16 bases between them.

The chain couples TRBV7-2 to TRBJ2-2; 8 positions agree with TRBD2. The CDR3 spans 16 residues. CDR1 is SGHTA and CDR2 is FQGNSA in the germline V gene. Trimming removed 0 bases from V and 9 bases from J; junction bases left unmatched: 9. DNA of the CDR3: TGTGCCAGCAGCTTAGCGTCGGCGGGGGGCCACCGGGAGCTGTTTTTT. Its protein product is CASSLASAGGHRELFF.

This clonotype was observed at least ten times. This chain uses TRBV27 with TRBJ2-1; tentative D call: TRBD2 (5 bases). The CDR3 is 13 residues long. Germline-derived CDR1 and CDR2 are MNHEY and SMNVEV (reference sequence). Trimming took 2 bases from V and 4 from J, leaving 6 bases between them. The CDR3 loop is CASSLRGYNEQFF. The CDR3 coding sequence is TGTGCCAGCAGTTTACGGGGATACAATGAGCAGTTCTTC.

A few counts support this clonotype. The V gene is TRBV6-6, the J gene TRBJ2-3; 8 nucleotides match TRBD2. Germline CDR1 MNHNY, CDR2 SVGAGI (reference sequence). CDR3 length: 14 residues. V was pared by 8 bases and J by 2 bases, with 6 bases of the junction left unmatched. CDR3 loop: CASESGSSTDTQYF. CDR3 coding DNA: TGTGCCAGCGAAAGCGGGAGCTCCACAGATACGCAGTATTTT.

The V call is TRBV25-1, the J call TRBJ2-5; 14 nucleotides match TRBD2. The CDR3 is made up of 18 amino acids. After removal of 6 bases from V and 0 bases from J, the junction contained 9 bases not matched to a gene. Germline lookup yields CDR1 MGHDK and CDR2 SYGVNS. CDR3 region: CASSIAGTSGGNQETQYF. The CDR3 nucleotides are TGTGCCAGCAGCATAGCAGGGACTAGCGGGGGAAACCAAGAGACCCAGTACTTC.

This rearrangement joins TRBV20-1 to TRBJ1-3, with 8 positions matching TRBD1. The V segment lost 0 bases and the J segment 4 bases; nucleotides outside the gene matches: 5. The germline CDR1 and CDR2 sequences are DFQATT and SNEGSKA (reference sequence). The CDR3 covers 15 residues. CDR3 residues: CSARDPGQGGNTIYF. The CDR3 DNA reads TGCAGTGCTAGAGATCCCGGACAGGGCGGAAACACCATATATTTT.

The gene calls are TRBV15 and TRBJ2-3, with 7 bases that match TRBD2. The V segment lost 5 bases and the J segment 3 bases; nucleotides outside the gene matches: 11. This CDR3 spans 16 amino acids. In germline, CDR1 is LNHNV, CDR2 YYDKDF (reference sequence). CDR3 protein: CATSYWSGGSTDTQYF. The CDR3 bases are TGTGCCACCAGCTATTGGTCGGGAGGTAGTACAGATACGCAGTATTTT.

The CDR3 DNA reads TGTGCCAGCAGTGAGCCTAGCGGGGGGGCGAGCACAGATACGCAGTATTTT. Residues: CASSEPSGGASTDTQYF. The J gene is TRBJ2-3, the V gene TRBV27, with TRBD2 matching over 12 bases. CDR1 and CDR2 (germline): MNHEY, SMNVEV (reference sequence). This CDR3 is built from 17 residues. Trimming cost V 5 bases and J 0 bases; bases outside gene matches: 6.

V is TRBV19 and J is TRBJ2-1; 7 nucleotides line up with TRBD2. The germline gives CDR1 LNHDA, CDR2 SQIVND (reference sequence). V shed 4 bases, J shed 4 bases, and the junction held 10 bases outside the gene matches. The CDR3 is made up of 16 amino acids. In DNA, the CDR3 is TGTGCCAGTAGTAACCCGCGGGAGTTGGGTTACAATGAGCAGTTCTTC. Its translation is CASSNPRELGYNEQFF. Full variable domain (remainder filled in from reference TRBV19 and TRBJ2-1): DGGITQSPKYLFRKEGQNVTLSCEQNLNHDAMYWYRQDPGQGLRLIYYSQIVNDFQKGDIAEGYSVSREKKESFPLTVTSAQKNPTAFYLCASSNPRELGYNEQFFGPGTRLTVL.

This clonotype is a singleton in its sample. The chain joins TRBV7-8 to TRBJ2-7; 9 bases fit TRBD2. The V gene end was trimmed by 3 bases and the J gene end by 0 bases; junction bases not matched to a gene: 6. CDR3 length: 16 amino acids. The germline CDR1 and CDR2 sequences are SGHVS and FQNEAQ. CDR3 protein: CASSFLSSGSSYEQYF. As DNA, the CDR3 is TGTGCCAGCAGCTTCCTGAGTAGCGGGAGCTCCTACGAGCAGTACTTC.

The V call is TRBV7-6, the J call TRBJ1-2; the match to TRBD1 covers 11 bases. Looked up from germline, CDR1 is SGHVS and CDR2 is FNYEAQ. V trimming: 4 bases; J trimming: 0 bases; junction bases outside the gene matches: 7. This CDR3 is built from 17 residues. CDR3 in amino acids: CASSSDRGREANYGYTF. CDR3 in DNA: TGTGCCAGCAGCTCGGACAGGGGGCGCGAAGCTAACTATGGCTACACCTTC. The full variable domain, rest sourced from reference TRBV7-6 and TRBJ1-2, is GAGVSQSPRYKVTKRGQDVALRCDPISGHVSLYWYRQALGQGPEFLTYFNYEAQQDKSGLPNDRFSAERPEGSISTLTIQRTEQRDSAMYRCASSSDRGREANYGYTFGSGTRLTVV.

The J gene is TRBJ2-7, the V gene TRBV7-2; TRBD2 matches at 7 bases. V was clipped by 10 bases and J by 0 bases; unmatched bases: 9. The CDR3 is 14 residues long. CDR1 is SGHTA, CDR2 FQGNSA, per germline. The CDR3 coding sequence is TGTGCCACCGCTGGGGCTAGCGGCTCCTACGAGCAGTACTTC. Protein: CATAGASGSYEQYF.

This clonotype was recorded many times. The chain is built from TRBV20-1 and TRBJ2-7, with 7 nucleotides matching TRBD2. V gave up 0 bases and J gave up 2 bases; unmatched junction bases: 4. CDR1 is DFQATT and CDR2 is SNEGSKA in the germline V gene (reference sequence). CDR3 length equals 14 residues. For the CDR3, the DNA is TGCAGTGCTAGAGATAAGCGGGGTCCCTACGAGCAGTACTTC. Protein product: CSARDKRGPYEQYF.

This clonotype was recorded only once. The chain couples TRBV7-9 to TRBJ2-7; 7 positions match TRBD1. In germline, CDR1 is SEHNR, CDR2 FQNEAQ (reference sequence). This CDR3 is built from 14 residues. The junction had 4 bases not matched to a gene; V was cut back by 5 bases and J by 0 bases. CDR3 coding DNA: TGTGCCAGCAGCCTGACAGGGCCCTCCTACGAGCAGTACTTC. This translates into CASSLTGPSYEQYF.

The chain carries TRBV2 and TRBJ1-1; the D gene is possibly TRBD1 (6 bases). Germline V CDR1 and CDR2: SNHLY, FYNNEI. The CDR3 loop spans 14 amino acids. Trimming left V 2 bases short and J 5 bases short, with 12 bases between. CDR3 amino acids: CASSEQGRRTEAFF. The CDR3 bases are TGTGCCAGCAGTGAACAGGGGCGCAGGACTGAAGCTTTCTTT. Full variable domain (remainder filled in from reference TRBV2 and TRBJ1-1): EPEVTQTPSHQVTQMGQEVILRCVPISNHLYFYWYRQILGQKVEFLVSFYNNEISEKSEIFDDQFSVERPDGSNFTLKIRSTKLEDSAMYFCASSEQGRRTEAFFGQGTRLTVV.

CDR3 bases: TGCAGCGCTGGTGGACAGGGTTACGAGCAGTACTTC. Protein sequence: CSAGGQGYEQYF. The chain has TRBV29-1 and TRBJ2-7; TRBD1 matches 8 bases. The CDR3 totals 12 residues. V shed 7 bases and J 4 bases; nucleotides not matched to a gene: 6. Germline V gene lookup returns CDR1 SQVTM and CDR2 ANQGSEA.

The chain carries TRBV20-1 and TRBJ2-1, with TRBD2 identical over 9 bases. The germline CDR1 and CDR2 sequences are DFQATT and SNEGSKA (reference sequence). The CDR3 contains 14 residues. The ends lost 6 bases at V and 7 bases at J; junction bases unmatched: 10. The CDR3 sequence is CSALGAGGRNEQFF. The CDR3 nucleotides are TGCAGTGCCCTAGGGGCGGGGGGGCGGAATGAGCAGTTCTTC.